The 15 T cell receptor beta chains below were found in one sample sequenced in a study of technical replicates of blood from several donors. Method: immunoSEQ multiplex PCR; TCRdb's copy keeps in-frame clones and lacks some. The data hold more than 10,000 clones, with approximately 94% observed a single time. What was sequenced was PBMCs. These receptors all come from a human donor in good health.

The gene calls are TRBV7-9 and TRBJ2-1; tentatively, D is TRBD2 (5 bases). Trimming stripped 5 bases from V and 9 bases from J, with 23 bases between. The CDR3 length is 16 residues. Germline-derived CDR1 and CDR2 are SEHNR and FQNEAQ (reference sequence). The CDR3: CASSPAFNSSAGEQFF. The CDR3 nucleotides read TGTGCCAGCAGCCCCGCTTTCAACAGCAGTGCGGGTGAGCAGTTCTTC.

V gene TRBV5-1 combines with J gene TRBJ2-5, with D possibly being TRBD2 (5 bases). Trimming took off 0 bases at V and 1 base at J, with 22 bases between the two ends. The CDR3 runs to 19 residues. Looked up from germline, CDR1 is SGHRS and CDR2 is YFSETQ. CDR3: CASSLESSMGGQIQETQYF. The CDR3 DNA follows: TGCGCCAGCAGCTTGGAGTCTAGTATGGGCGGGCAAATCCAAGAGACCCAGTACTTC.

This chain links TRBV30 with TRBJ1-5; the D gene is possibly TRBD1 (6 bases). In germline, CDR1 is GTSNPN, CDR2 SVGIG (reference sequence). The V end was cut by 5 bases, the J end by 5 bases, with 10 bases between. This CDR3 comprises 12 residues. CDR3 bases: TGTGCCTGGGCAGGGGACCATCAGCCCCAGCATTTT. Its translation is CAWAGDHQPQHF.

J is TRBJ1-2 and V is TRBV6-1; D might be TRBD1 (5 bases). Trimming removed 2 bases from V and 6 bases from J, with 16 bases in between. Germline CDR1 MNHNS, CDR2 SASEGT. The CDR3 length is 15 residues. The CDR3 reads CASSEPLAGNDGYTF. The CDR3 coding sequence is TGTGCCAGCAGTGAACCCCTGGCAGGGAATGATGGCTACACCTTC.

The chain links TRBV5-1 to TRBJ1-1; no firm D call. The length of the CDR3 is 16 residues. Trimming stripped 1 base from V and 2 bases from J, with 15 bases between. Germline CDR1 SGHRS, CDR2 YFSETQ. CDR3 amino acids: CASSLSAGSRNTEAFF. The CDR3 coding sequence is TGCGCCAGCAGCTTGTCTGCGGGGTCTCGAAACACTGAAGCTTTCTTT.

The CDR3 DNA sequence: TGTGCCAGCAGCGTAGCTGCCAGGGTCGACGAGCAGTACTTC. This codes for CASSVAARVDEQYF. This chain uses TRBV9 with TRBJ2-7; maybe TRBD1 (5 bases). The CDR3 consists of 14 residues. V was trimmed by 0 bases and J by 5 bases, leaving 12 bases between them. Germline CDR1 is SGDLS and CDR2 is YYNGEE.

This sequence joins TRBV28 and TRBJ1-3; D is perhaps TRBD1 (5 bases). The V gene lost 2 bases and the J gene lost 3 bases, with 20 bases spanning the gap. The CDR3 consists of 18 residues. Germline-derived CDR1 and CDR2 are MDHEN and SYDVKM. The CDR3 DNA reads TGTGCCAGCAGTTTACCCATCGGGACTACCGGGGGTGGAAACACCATATATTTT. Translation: CASSLPIGTTGGGNTIYF.

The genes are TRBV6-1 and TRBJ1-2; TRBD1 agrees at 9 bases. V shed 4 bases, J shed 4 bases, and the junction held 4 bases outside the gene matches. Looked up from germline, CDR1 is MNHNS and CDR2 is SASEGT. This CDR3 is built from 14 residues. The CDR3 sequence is CASSVGTGPYGYTF. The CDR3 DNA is TGTGCCAGCAGTGTCGGGACAGGGCCCTATGGCTACACCTTC.

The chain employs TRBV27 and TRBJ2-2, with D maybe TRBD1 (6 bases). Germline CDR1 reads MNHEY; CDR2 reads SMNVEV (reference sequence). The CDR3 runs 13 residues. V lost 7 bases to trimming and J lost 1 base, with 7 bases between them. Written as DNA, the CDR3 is TGTGCCAGCACGGGACAGAACACCGGGGAGCTGTTTTTT. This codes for CASTGQNTGELFF.

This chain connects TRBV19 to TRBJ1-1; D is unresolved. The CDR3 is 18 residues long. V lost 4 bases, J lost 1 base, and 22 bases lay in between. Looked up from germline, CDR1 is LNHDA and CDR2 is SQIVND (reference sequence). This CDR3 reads CASSRSGGRVKGNTEAFF. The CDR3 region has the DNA TGTGCCAGTAGTAGGTCTGGAGGGCGGGTAAAGGGGAACACTGAAGCTTTCTTT.

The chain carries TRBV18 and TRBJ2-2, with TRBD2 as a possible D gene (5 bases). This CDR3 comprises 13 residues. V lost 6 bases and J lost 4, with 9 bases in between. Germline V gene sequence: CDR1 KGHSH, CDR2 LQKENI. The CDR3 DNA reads TGTGCCAGCTCTATAGGGAGCACCGGGGAGCTGTTTTTT. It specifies CASSIGSTGELFF.

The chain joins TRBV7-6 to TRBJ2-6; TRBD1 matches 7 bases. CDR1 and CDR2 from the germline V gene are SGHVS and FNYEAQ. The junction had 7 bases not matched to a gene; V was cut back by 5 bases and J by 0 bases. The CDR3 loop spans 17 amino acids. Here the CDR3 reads CASSLGQAISGANVLTF. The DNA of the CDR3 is TGTGCCAGCAGCCTTGGACAGGCAATCTCTGGGGCCAACGTCCTGACTTTC.

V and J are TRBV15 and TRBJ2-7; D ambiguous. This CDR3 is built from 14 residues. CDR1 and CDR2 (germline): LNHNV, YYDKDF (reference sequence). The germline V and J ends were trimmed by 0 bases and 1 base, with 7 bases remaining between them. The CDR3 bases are TGTGCCACCAGCAGAGATCCCTCTTCCTACGAGCAGTACTTC. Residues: CATSRDPSSYEQYF.

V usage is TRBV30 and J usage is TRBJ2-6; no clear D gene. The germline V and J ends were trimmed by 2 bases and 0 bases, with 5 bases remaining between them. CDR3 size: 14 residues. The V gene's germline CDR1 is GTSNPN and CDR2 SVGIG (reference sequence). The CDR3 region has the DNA TGTGCCTGGAGTAGGAGCTCTGGGGCCAACGTCCTGACTTTC. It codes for CAWSRSSGANVLTF.

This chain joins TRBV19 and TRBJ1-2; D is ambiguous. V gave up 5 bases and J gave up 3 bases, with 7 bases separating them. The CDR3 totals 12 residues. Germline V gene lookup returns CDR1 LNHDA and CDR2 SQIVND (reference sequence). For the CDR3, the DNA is TGTGCCAGTAGTCCCCGGGACTATGGCTACACCTTC. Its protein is CASSPRDYGYTF.